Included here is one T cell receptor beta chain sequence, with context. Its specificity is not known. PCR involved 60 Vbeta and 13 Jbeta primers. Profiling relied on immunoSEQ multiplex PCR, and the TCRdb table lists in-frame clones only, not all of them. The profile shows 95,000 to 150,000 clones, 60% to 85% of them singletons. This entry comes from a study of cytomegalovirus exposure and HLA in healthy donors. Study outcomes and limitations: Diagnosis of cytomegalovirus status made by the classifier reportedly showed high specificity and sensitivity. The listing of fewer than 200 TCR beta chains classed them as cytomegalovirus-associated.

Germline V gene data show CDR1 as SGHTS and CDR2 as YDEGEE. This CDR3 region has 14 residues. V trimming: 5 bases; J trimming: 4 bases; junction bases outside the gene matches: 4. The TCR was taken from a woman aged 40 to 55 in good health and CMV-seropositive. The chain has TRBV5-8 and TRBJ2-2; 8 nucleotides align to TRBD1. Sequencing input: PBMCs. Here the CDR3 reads CASSRTGITGELFF. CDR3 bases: TGTGCCAGCAGTCGGACAGGGATCACCGGGGAGCTGTTTTTT. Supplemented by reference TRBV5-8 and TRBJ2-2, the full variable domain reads EAGVTQSPTHLIKTRGQQATLRCSPISGHTSVYWYQQALGLGLQFLLWYDEGEERNRGNFPPRFSGRQFPNYSSELNVNALELEDSALYLCASSRTGITGELFFGEGSRLTVL.